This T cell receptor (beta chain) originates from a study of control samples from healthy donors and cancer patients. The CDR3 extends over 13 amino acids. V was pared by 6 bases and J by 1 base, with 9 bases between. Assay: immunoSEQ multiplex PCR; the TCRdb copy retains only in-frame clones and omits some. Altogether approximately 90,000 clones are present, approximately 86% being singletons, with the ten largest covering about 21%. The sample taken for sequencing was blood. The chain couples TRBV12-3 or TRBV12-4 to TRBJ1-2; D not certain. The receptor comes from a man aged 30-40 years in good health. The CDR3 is CASSSPLNYGYTF. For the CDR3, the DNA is TGTGCCAGCAGCTCCCCACTTAACTATGGCTACACCTTC.